This is a list of T cell receptor beta chains from one sample in a study of T cell repertoires in cytomegalovirus infection. TCRdb redid the calling of the reads with MiXCR, one entry per CDR3 protein. The sample shows more than 350,000 distinct CDR3 sequences, around 32% of them seen only once. The source material was PBMCs. All receptors derive from a human donor in good health (CMV status not recorded). Some clones in this sample may be carry-over from other donors' samples. The CDR3 runs from the conserved cysteine through the conserved F or W. A D gene is named only where the DNA matches it firmly. Expanded clones get a size class; other rows say once, few or many, or leave the size out.

D,size,V,J,DNA,CDR3
TRBD1,once,TRBV7-9,TRBJ1-2,TGTGCCAGCAGCTTGGGCCAGGGGGCGCAAGGCTACACCTTC,CASSLGQGAQGYTF
TRBD2,-,TRBV9,TRBJ2-1,TGTGTCAGCAGCGGAGGGGCGGGGGAGGAGTACAATGAGCAGTTCTTC,CVSSGGAGEEYNEQFF
TRBD1,once,TRBV6-8,TRBJ2-2,TGTGCCAGCAGGGGGACAGGGACGAACACCGGGGAGCTGTTTTTT,CASRGTGTNTGELFF
-,-,TRBV6-5,TRBJ2-1,TGTGCCAGCGGGGCAGGTCGGTTCAATGAGCAGTTCTTC,CASGAGRFNEQFF
-,-,TRBV6-6,TRBJ1-1,TGTGCCAGCAGTTACACTCCCCGAGGGGTGAACACTGAAGCTTTCTTT,CASSYTPRGVNTEAFF
TRBD1,-,TRBV29-1,TRBJ1-6,TGCAGCGCCGGACAGGGTGATAATTCACCCCTCCACTTT,CSAGQGDNSPLHF
-,many,TRBV4-1,TRBJ1-1,TGCGCCAGCAGCCAAGGAGGTCAGGTTCCTGAAGCTTTCTTT,CASSQGGQVPEAFF
-,few,TRBV7-6,TRBJ2-5,TGTGCCAGCAGCTTAGGGACAGGGAGGGGATTTCAAGAGACCCAGTACTTC,CASSLGTGRGFQETQYF
-,many,TRBV7-2,TRBJ2-7,TGTGCCAGCAGGCGGGGGCCCTCCTACGAGCAGTACTTC,CASRRGPSYEQYF
-,many,TRBV7-2,TRBJ1-4,TGTGCCAGCAGATTAAATTCGGGGACATCGGAAAAACTGTTTTTT,CASRLNSGTSEKLFF
-,many,TRBV6-2/TRBV6-3,TRBJ1-6,TGTGCCAGCAATAAAAAGGAAAATTCACCCCTCCACTTT,CASNKKENSPLHF
-,many,TRBV7-3,TRBJ2-1,TGTGCCAGCAGCCCCCCGGACCTCTACAATGAGCAGTTCTTC,CASSPPDLYNEQFF
TRBD1,-,TRBV12-3/TRBV12-4,TRBJ1-2,TGTGCCAGCAGTGGGGACAGTGGGGCTAGGAGCTACACCTTC,CASSGDSGARSYTF
-,-,TRBV7-3,TRBJ2-1,TGTGCCAGCAGCCCTCGAGGTGCCACCTTCGATGGGCAGTTCTTC,CASSPRGATFDGQFF
-,few,TRBV6-6,TRBJ2-7,TGTGCCAGCACGCATGGACCCCCCGGTGGTTACGAGCAGTACTTC,CASTHGPPGGYEQYF
-,-,TRBV12-3/TRBV12-4,TRBJ2-7,TGTGCCAGCAGCGTGCGAGGGGGGTCCTCCTACGAGCAGTACTTC,CASSVRGGSSYEQYF
-,-,TRBV5-1,TRBJ1-1,TGCGCCAGCAGCTTGGCACAGCCGCGCACTGAAGCTTTCTTT,CASSLAQPRTEAFF
-,few,TRBV20-1,TRBJ1-2,TGCAGTGCTAGCGTTTTTAGCTACTCTAACTATGGCTACACCTTC,CSASVFSYSNYGYTF
TRBD2,many,TRBV7-6,TRBJ2-7,TGTGCCAGCAGCTTACCAGGGACTAGCGGGGGATACGAGCAGTACTTC,CASSLPGTSGGYEQYF
-,-,TRBV5-6,TRBJ1-2,TGTGCCAGCAGCTTGCCGTTTCAGGGGCAGAACTATGGCTACACCTTC,CASSLPFQGQNYGYTF
-,-,TRBV7-2,TRBJ1-3,TGTGCCAGCAGCTGGGCAGGTGACTCTGGAAACACCATATATTTT,CASSWAGDSGNTIYF
-,few,TRBV10-2,TRBJ1-2,TGCGCCAGCAGTGAGTCGGTACAGTTCTATGGCTACACCTTC,CASSESVQFYGYTF
TRBD2,few,TRBV3-1,TRBJ2-5,TGTGCCAGCAGCCAAGGAGCGGGGCCGCGGGAGACTCAGTACTTC,CASSQGAGPRETQYF
-,-,TRBV6-2/TRBV6-3,TRBJ1-2,TGTGCCAGCAGTTACTCGTATCGTGCGAACTATGGCTACACCTTC,CASSYSYRANYGYTF
TRBD1,many,TRBV6-1,TRBJ2-3,TGTGCCAGCAGATTCACCGGGACAGGTGGAGATACGCAGTATTTT,CASRFTGTGGDTQYF
-,few,TRBV5-1,TRBJ2-1,TGCGCCAGCGGAAACAATGAGCAGTTCTTC,CASGNNEQFF
TRBD1,few,TRBV6-6,TRBJ2-5,TGTGCCAGCAGGGAGACAGGGGTACGGGAGACCCAGTACTTC,CASRETGVRETQYF
-,few,TRBV12-3/TRBV12-4,TRBJ1-3,TGTGCCAGCAGCCCAAAGGGGCCCAAGGGGAGGTCTGGAAACACCATATATTTT,CASSPKGPKGRSGNTIYF
-,-,TRBV4-2,TRBJ2-2,TGTCCCAGCAGCCCAGATAACACCGGGGAGCTGTTTTTT,CPSSPDNTGELFF
TRBD1,few,TRBV11-1,TRBJ2-7,TGTGCCAGCAACGACAGGGGACGGTCCTACGAGCAGTACTTC,CASNDRGRSYEQYF
-,-,TRBV6-6,TRBJ2-2,TGTGCCAGCAGCCCCACGGGGCTCCTCACCGGGGAGCTGTTTTTT,CASSPTGLLTGELFF
-,once,TRBV7-9,TRBJ2-5,TGTGCCAGCAGCCAACAGGGCAACCAGTACTTC,CASSQQGNQYF
-,many,TRBV7-6,TRBJ2-2,TGTGCCAGCGGGCAGAACACCGGGGAGCTGTTTTTT,CASGQNTGELFF
-,-,TRBV19,TRBJ1-5,TGTGCCAGTAGTCCACCCGGAGTAACCCAGCATTTT,CASSPPGVTQHF
-,few,TRBV7-6,TRBJ1-1,TGTGCCAGCAGCTTACCCTGGGGGGGGGGCACTGAAGCTTTCTTT,CASSLPWGGGTEAFF
TRBD1,-,TRBV7-8,TRBJ1-2,TGTGCCAGCAGCTTAGGGGGACAGGGGGCGTTAGGCTACACCTTC,CASSLGGQGALGYTF
-,-,TRBV28,TRBJ1-2,TGTGCCAGCAGTTTCGGGGCTATCCCTTCGGATGGCTACACCTTC,CASSFGAIPSDGYTF
-,-,TRBV19,TRBJ2-1,TGTGCCAGTAGTACTAATGGGGGGTTCGACAATGAGCAGTTCTTC,CASSTNGGFDNEQFF
TRBD2,-,TRBV6-5,TRBJ2-1,TGTGCCAGCAGCTCTAGCGGAAATTACAATGAGCAGTTCTTC,CASSSSGNYNEQFF
-,-,TRBV10-3,TRBJ1-2,TGTGCCATCAGTGGCGGGGTTGGCTACACCTTC,CAISGGVGYTF
-,few,TRBV5-4,TRBJ1-1,TGTGCCAGCAGCTTGATTTCAGGGGATGAAGCTTTCTTT,CASSLISGDEAFF
-,few,TRBV7-8,TRBJ2-2,TGTGCCAGCAGCTTCCTGGGGCCGGATGCGAACACCGGGGAGCTGTTTTTT,CASSFLGPDANTGELFF
TRBD1,-,TRBV6-1,TRBJ2-1,TGTGCCAGCAGAGGAGACAGGGGCTACAATGAGCAGTTCTTC,CASRGDRGYNEQFF
-,-,TRBV18,TRBJ1-2,TGTGCCAGCTCACCATACGGCCAGGGTGAAGGCTACACCTTC,CASSPYGQGEGYTF
-,-,TRBV4-1,TRBJ1-5,TGCGCCAGCAGCCAAGATGTTGATGCTTCCCACAATCAGCCCCAGCATTTT,CASSQDVDASHNQPQHF
TRBD1,many,TRBV7-2,TRBJ2-1,TGTGCCAGCAGCTCCACCGGGACAGGGGTGAGAAATGAGCAGTTCTTC,CASSSTGTGVRNEQFF
-,many,TRBV6-2/TRBV6-3,TRBJ2-5,TGTGCCAGCAGTTACGGGCTAGGGGGTCGGGAGACCCAGTACTTC,CASSYGLGGRETQYF
-,many,TRBV28,TRBJ2-5,TGTGCCAGCAGTTTAGGGGGATTTGGGACCCAGTACTTC,CASSLGGFGTQYF
-,-,TRBV6-5,TRBJ2-5,TGTGCCAGCAGTTCAAGCCTTACGGGACAAGATGTACAAGAGACCCAGTACTTC,CASSSSLTGQDVQETQYF
-,few,TRBV7-9,TRBJ1-2,TGTGCCAGCAGCTTAGAACAGACCCTCAATGGCTACACCTTC,CASSLEQTLNGYTF
-,few,TRBV19,TRBJ1-2,TGTGCCAGTAGTTCCCGGGGGAGTTTATATGGCTACACCTTC,CASSSRGSLYGYTF
-,-,TRBV4-1,TRBJ1-6,TGCGCCATCAGCCAAGCCGGGGGCTATAATTCACCCCTCCACTTT,CAISQAGGYNSPLHF
TRBD1,many,TRBV6-2/TRBV6-3,TRBJ2-7,TGTGCCAGCAGTTATAAATCCTGGGACAGGGAGACCTACGAGCAGTACTTC,CASSYKSWDRETYEQYF
-,-,TRBV19,TRBJ1-2,TGTGCCAGTAGTACCCTCGGACAGCTGGGCGGCTACACCTTC,CASSTLGQLGGYTF
TRBD1,-,TRBV15,TRBJ1-6,TGTGCCACCAGCAAGGAGGACAGGAATAATTCACCCCTCCACTTT,CATSKEDRNNSPLHF
-,-,TRBV29-1,TRBJ2-3,TGCAGCGTTGTGTCTCCCAAAAGCACAGATACGCAGTATTTT,CSVVSPKSTDTQYF
-,few,TRBV12-3/TRBV12-4,TRBJ1-3,TGTGCCAGCAGTTTTGAGGTCTCTGGAAACACCATATATTTT,CASSFEVSGNTIYF
-,-,TRBV14,TRBJ2-2,TGTGCCAGCAGCGACGGTAGTCGAAAGTCCCCGAACACCGGGGAGCTGTTTTTT,CASSDGSRKSPNTGELFF
-,few,TRBV12-3/TRBV12-4,TRBJ1-1,TGTGCCAGCAGCCCTGAGAGCGGGGCTTTCTTT,CASSPESGAFF